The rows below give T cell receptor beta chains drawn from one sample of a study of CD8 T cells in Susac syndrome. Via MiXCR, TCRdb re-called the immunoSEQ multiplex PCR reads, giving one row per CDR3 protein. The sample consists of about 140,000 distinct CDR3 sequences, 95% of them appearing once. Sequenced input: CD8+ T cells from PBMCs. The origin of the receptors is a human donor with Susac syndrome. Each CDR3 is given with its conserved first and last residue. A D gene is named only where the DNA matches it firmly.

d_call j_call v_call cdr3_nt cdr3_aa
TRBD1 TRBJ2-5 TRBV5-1 TGCGCCAGCAGCTGGACAGGGGGGGACCAAGAGACCCAGTACTTC CASSWTGGDQETQYF
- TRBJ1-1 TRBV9 TGTGCCAGCAGCGTGGGAGGGAAGACTGAAGCTTTCTTT CASSVGGKTEAFF
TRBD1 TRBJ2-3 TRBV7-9 TGTGCCAGCCCCCACGGACAGGCAATTGATACGCAGTATTTT CASPHGQAIDTQYF
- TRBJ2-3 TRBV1 TGCACCAGCAGCCAAGACAGGCTAGCGGGACTAGCCGTCACAGATACGCAGTATTTT CTSSQDRLAGLAVTDTQYF
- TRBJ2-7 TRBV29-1 TGCAGCGTTGATTTTCGCGGGGAGTTCTCCTACGAGCAGTACTTC CSVDFRGEFSYEQYF
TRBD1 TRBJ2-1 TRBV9 TGTGCCAGCAGCGTTTCAGGACAGGGGGACAATGAGCAGTTCTTC CASSVSGQGDNEQFF
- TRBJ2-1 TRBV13 TGTGCCAGCAGCTTAGGCAGGCGGACCACCTACAATGAGCAGTTCTTC CASSLGRRTTYNEQFF
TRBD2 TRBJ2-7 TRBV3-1 TGTGCCAGCAGCCAGGTCTTGACTAGCGGTTCCTACGAGCAGTACTTC CASSQVLTSGSYEQYF
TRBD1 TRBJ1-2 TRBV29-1 TGCAGCGCACCACAGGGGCACTATGGCTACACCTTC CSAPQGHYGYTF
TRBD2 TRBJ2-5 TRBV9 TGTGCCAGCAACCTAGCGGGAGCGGACCAAGAGACCCAGTACTTC CASNLAGADQETQYF
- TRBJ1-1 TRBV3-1 TGTGCCAGCAGCCAAGAGGTAGGGACCGTAGAAGCTTTCTTT CASSQEVGTVEAFF
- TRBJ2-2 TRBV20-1 TGCAGTGCCCCCGCAGCGAACACCGGGGAGCTGTTTTTT CSAPAANTGELFF
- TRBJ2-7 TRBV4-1 TGCGCCAGCAGCCAAATGTTCCCGGGGTCCTACGAGCAGTACTTC CASSQMFPGSYEQYF